The clone carrying this T cell receptor beta chain came up once. Antigen: not known. Germline V gives CDR1 DFQATT, CDR2 SNEGSKA (reference sequence). J gave up 7 bases and V 3 bases, and 6 bases lay outside the gene matches. The CDR3 extends over 13 amino acids. Negative isolation yielded CD8+ and CD4+ T cells; FACS enriched TEMRA cells. These data come from a study of CD8 T cells in Susac syndrome. Across the study: At the time of blood draw, patients with Susac syndrome were therapy-naive, receiving corticosteroids, or receiving intravenous immunoglobulin alone.

Reverse transcription of roughly 0.5 to 1 ug RNA was carried out with random hexamers. TCRdb itself ran the immunoSEQ multiplex PCR reads through MiXCR, one entry per CDR3 protein. The data hold roughly 100,000 distinct CDR3 sequences, with around 94% observed a single time. Overall study results and limits: The TCR sequencing and HLA analysis in the study involved a relatively small number of individuals, as the study acknowledged.

The rearrangement joins TRBV20-1 to TRBJ1-2; 9 bases agree with TRBD1. The source is a human donor with Susac syndrome. Source material: CD4+ T cells from PBMCs. The CDR3 is CSARGTGTSGYTF. For the CDR3, the DNA is TGCAGTGCTAGGGGGACAGGGACTTCTGGCTACACCTTC.